The clone carrying this TCR beta chain occurred many times. What it binds is not known. J was trimmed by 4 bases and V by 4 bases; bases with no gene match: 8. This CDR3 has 16 residues. CDR1 and CDR2 from the germline V gene are LNHNV and YYDKDF (reference sequence). This record comes from a study of beta chain features in type 1 diabetes. The study's findings and limits: A moderate, significant TCRB CDR3 shortening appeared in type 1 diabetes across four CD4+ subsets. HLA effects on TCRB rearrangement stayed unresolved here. PCR may have favored shorter templates equally in patients and controls.

Expressed TCRB transcripts were sequenced, since all the RNA that had been isolated was reverse transcribed. The assay was immunoSEQ multiplex PCR, and TCRdb's table has in-frame clones only and misses some. The data contain 150,000 to 190,000 clones, roughly 8.1% of them singletons. The rearrangement uses TRBV15 and TRBJ2-1, with 9 bases fitting TRBD2. This clonotype was obtained from a man aged 18 to 29 in good health. Input material: central memory CD4+ T cells from blood. As DNA, the CDR3 is TGTGCCACCAGCAAAAAGCTAGCGGGGTCGTACAATGAGCAGTTCTTC. Its translation: CATSKKLAGSYNEQFF.